This is a list of T cell receptor beta chains from one sample in a study of CD8+ T cells in alopecia areata. The protocol was immunoSEQ multiplex PCR, while the TCRdb copy is restricted to in-frame clones and leaves out a portion. This table holds roughly 250,000 clones, 65% to 70% found once. This sample comprised CD4+ T cells sorted from blood, obtained at week 0. These receptors all come from a human donor with alopecia areata. The CDR3 runs from the conserved cysteine through the conserved F or W. Fields, in order: clone size, J gene, V gene, D gene, CDR3 protein, CDR3 DNA. D genes are given only for firm matches. Not all rows give a size; the values are once, few, many and, for expanded clones, a class.

.,TRBJ2-7,TRBV29-1,TRBD1,CSVEGGGQGLKQYF,TGCAGCGTTGAAGGAGGAGGACAGGGGCTTAAACAGTACTTC
.,TRBJ2-7,TRBV7-9,.,CASSLAGSSYEQYF,TGTGCCAGCAGCTTAGCCGGCAGCTCCTACGAGCAGTACTTC
.,TRBJ1-6,TRBV30,.,CAWSLTADYNSPLHF,TGTGCCTGGAGCCTGACAGCGGACTATAATTCACCCCTCCACTTT
.,TRBJ2-7,TRBV30,TRBD2,CAWSVRSGGVNYEQYF,TGTGCCTGGAGTGTACGTAGCGGGGGGGTGAACTACGAGCAGTACTTC
.,TRBJ1-1,TRBV18,.,CASSPVSGAGTEAFF,TGTGCCAGCTCACCAGTGTCGGGGGCCGGCACTGAAGCTTTCTTT
.,TRBJ2-5,TRBV5-1,.,CASSLDGETQYF,TGCGCCAGCAGCTTGGACGGGGAGACCCAGTACTTC
.,TRBJ2-1,TRBV7-9,.,CASPEAASEDNEQFF,TGTGCCAGCCCCGAAGCAGCATCGGAGGACAATGAGCAGTTCTTC
.,TRBJ2-7,TRBV2,.,CASSVRGARDEQYF,TGTGCCAGCAGTGTCCGGGGGGCTCGGGACGAGCAGTACTTC
few,TRBJ1-2,TRBV7-9,.,CASSELDLNYGYTF,TGTGCCAGCAGCGAACTGGACCTAAACTATGGCTACACCTTC
.,TRBJ1-5,TRBV30,.,CAWSWGRDQPQHF,TGTGCCTGGAGTTGGGGTAGAGATCAGCCCCAGCATTTT
.,TRBJ2-4,TRBV2,.,CASGGAKNIQYF,TGTGCCAGCGGGGGAGCCAAAAACATTCAGTACTTC
.,TRBJ1-1,TRBV7-3,TRBD1,CASSATGVNTEAFF,TGTGCCAGCAGCGCGACAGGGGTGAACACTGAAGCTTTCTTT
.,TRBJ2-7,TRBV5-6,.,CASSLWDYEQYF,TGTGCCAGCAGCTTGTGGGACTACGAGCAGTACTTC
few,TRBJ2-2,TRBV27,.,CASSLNRDTGELFF,TGTGCCAGCAGTTTAAACAGGGACACCGGGGAGCTGTTTTTT
.,TRBJ2-3,TRBV25-1,.,CASSFAGDTQYF,TGTGCCAGCAGTTTTGCTGGGGATACGCAGTATTTT
.,TRBJ2-3,TRBV9,.,CASSGPDTQYF,TGTGCCAGCAGCGGACCAGATACGCAGTATTTT
.,TRBJ2-7,TRBV7-9,.,CASSARTYEQYF,TGTGCCAGCAGTGCGCGTACCTACGAGCAGTACTTC
.,TRBJ2-2,TRBV7-6,.,CASSLGRSGTGELFF,TGTGCCAGCAGCTTAGGCAGGAGCGGCACCGGGGAGCTGTTTTTT
.,TRBJ1-2,TRBV19,.,CASSIPRGDNYGYTF,TGTGCCAGTAGTATTCCCAGGGGTGATAACTATGGCTACACCTTC
.,TRBJ2-1,TRBV2,TRBD1,CASKDRADYNEQFF,TGTGCCAGCAAAGACAGGGCCGACTACAATGAGCAGTTCTTC
.,TRBJ2-7,TRBV30,.,CAWKQGPSYEQYF,TGTGCCTGGAAACAAGGACCTTCCTACGAGCAGTACTTC
.,TRBJ2-7,TRBV11-2,.,CASSSPYEQYF,TGTGCCAGCAGCTCCCCCTACGAGCAGTACTTC
.,TRBJ1-5,TRBV27,.,CASSFRALSNQPQHF,TGTGCCAGCAGTTTCAGGGCCCTTAGCAATCAGCCCCAGCATTTT
.,TRBJ2-5,TRBV10-2,.,CASSEAETQYF,TGCGCCAGCAGTGAGGCAGAGACCCAGTACTTC
.,TRBJ2-1,TRBV5-1,TRBD1,CASSLVSVRTGGYNEQFF,TGCGCCAGCAGCTTGGTGTCCGTCCGCACAGGGGGGTACAATGAGCAGTTCTTC
once,TRBJ2-5,TRBV13,TRBD2,CASSLGGVAGGLGAQETQYF,TGTGCCAGCAGCTTAGGCGGAGTAGCGGGGGGGCTAGGGGCCCAAGAGACCCAGTACTTC
.,TRBJ1-1,TRBV29-1,.,CSVDKDRGTEAFF,TGCAGCGTTGACAAGGACCGAGGCACTGAAGCTTTCTTT
.,TRBJ2-5,TRBV5-6,.,CASSFEGETQYF,TGTGCCAGCAGCTTCGAAGGGGAGACCCAGTACTTC
.,TRBJ2-3,TRBV7-9,.,CASSLEGYTQYF,TGTGCCAGCAGCTTAGAGGGGTATACGCAGTATTTT